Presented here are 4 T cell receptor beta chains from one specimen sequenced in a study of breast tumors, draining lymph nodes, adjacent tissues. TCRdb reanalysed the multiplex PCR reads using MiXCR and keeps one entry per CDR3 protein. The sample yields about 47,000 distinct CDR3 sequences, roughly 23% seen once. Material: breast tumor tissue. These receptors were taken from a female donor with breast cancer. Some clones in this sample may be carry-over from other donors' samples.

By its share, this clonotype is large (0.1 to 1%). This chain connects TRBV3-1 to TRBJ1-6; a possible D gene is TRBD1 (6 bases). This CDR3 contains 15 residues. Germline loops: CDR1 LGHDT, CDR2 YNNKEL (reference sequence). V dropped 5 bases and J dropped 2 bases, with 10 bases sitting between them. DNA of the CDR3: TGTGCCAGCAGCTACGGGACAACCTATAATTCACCCCTCCACTTT. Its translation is CASSYGTTYNSPLHF. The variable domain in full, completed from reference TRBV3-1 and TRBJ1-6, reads DTAVSQTPKYLVTQMGNDKSIKCEQNLGHDTMYWYKQDSKKFLKIMFSYNNKELIINETVPNRFSPKSPDKAHLNLHINSLELGDSAVYFCASSYGTTYNSPLHFGNGTRLTVT.

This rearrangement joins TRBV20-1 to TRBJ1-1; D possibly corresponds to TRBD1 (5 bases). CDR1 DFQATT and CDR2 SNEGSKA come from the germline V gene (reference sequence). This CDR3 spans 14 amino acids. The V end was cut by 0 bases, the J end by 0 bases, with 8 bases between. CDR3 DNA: TGCAGTGCTAGAGAGGCGGGGGTGAACACTGAAGCTTTCTTT. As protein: CSAREAGVNTEAFF.

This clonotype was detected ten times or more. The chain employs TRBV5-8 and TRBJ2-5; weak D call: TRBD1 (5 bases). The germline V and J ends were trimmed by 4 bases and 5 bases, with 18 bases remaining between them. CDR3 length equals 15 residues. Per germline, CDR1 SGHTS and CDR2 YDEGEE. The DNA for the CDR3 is TGTGCCAGCAGCCCACCTTGGGGCGGCAAGGAGACCCAGTACTTC. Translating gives CASSPPWGGKETQYF.

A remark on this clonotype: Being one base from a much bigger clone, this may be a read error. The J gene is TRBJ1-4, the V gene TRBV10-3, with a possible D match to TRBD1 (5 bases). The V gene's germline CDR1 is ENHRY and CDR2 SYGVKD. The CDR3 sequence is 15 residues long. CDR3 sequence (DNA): TGTGCCATCAGTGAGTCCGGGGGGTTTAATGGAAAACTGTTTTTT. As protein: CAISESGGFNGKLFF.